Reported below is one TCR beta chain. The target of this receptor is not known. Within one base of it there is no much larger clone, and no base qualities were kept. The germline V gene (reference sequence) provides CDR1 SEHNR and CDR2 FQNEAQ. V and J are trimmed by 5 bases and 6 bases, and the gene matches miss 12 bases of the junction. Reading from cysteine to phenylalanine, the CDR3 counts 15 amino acids. Of all the DNA, just the CDR3 is kept, 45 bases in frame from base 1. The cohort was made up of hundreds of healthy bone marrow donors. Cohort members were all nominally healthy when sampled, although unrecorded immune exposures were likely present. The donor was CMV seronegative and belonged to the group of over 350 seronegative cohort members. Each donor provided a peripheral blood sample, and peripheral blood mononuclear cells were used for TCR beta sequencing. Genomic DNA was extracted from the blood cell samples with the Qiagen DNeasy Blood Extraction Kit.

Libraries were made using the immunoSEQ multiplex PCR assay. For the multiplex PCR, a mixture combining 60 forward primers for TCR Vbeta segments and 13 reverse primers for TCR Jbeta segments was used. A multiplex PCR assay on genomic DNA amplified the CDR3 region of rearranged TCR beta genes. The Illumina HiSeq System was used to sequence the amplified TCR beta libraries as 87-base-pair reads. Concerning the study's data processing: A later analysis counted approximately 74 million unique TCR beta chains across the 550 to 800 repertoires, and roughly 9.9 million of these chains were shared by at least two donors. Raw reads were error-corrected and collapsed into unique sequences with a nearest-neighbor algorithm that merged closely related sequences to remove PCR and sequencing errors. To assign V, D and J gene segments, CDR3 sequences were aligned to IMGT reference sequences. Each retained sequence needed at least a six-nucleotide match to both a V gene segment and a J gene segment. A rearrangement counted as productive if the CDR3 had no stop codons and remained in frame with V and J, and every other rearrangement counted as non-productive. Following IMGT convention, CDR3 was defined as the stretch from the second conserved V-encoded cysteine to the conserved J-encoded phenylalanine. The earlier analysis of roughly 590 of the donors excluded any sequence lacking an unambiguous match to a single V gene segment. In an earlier analysis of several hundred of the donors, V segments were called functional above 56.7% productive rearrangements and were called segregating when the between-donor standard deviation exceeded 5%. A statistical classification framework was developed to diagnose cytomegalovirus status using the catalog of TCR beta chain sequences. V and J gene assignment, in a later analysis, came from comparing TCR nucleotide sequences with IMGT/GENE-DB human TR gene sequences. The TCRdist pipeline was used in a later analysis to assign CDR3 sequences and most-parsimonious VDJ recombination scenarios. In a later analysis, each TCR beta chain was defined by its CDR3 amino acid sequence together with its V-gene family, and reads without a unique V-gene family were excluded. A later analysis removed 450 to 600 highly shared, low-generation-probability nucleotide sequences to deal with suspected cross-contamination and a sequencing artifact. In a later analysis, a clonal expansion index for each public chain was calculated from normalized within-repertoire ranks of inferred template counts. A later analysis computed generation probabilities with a VDJ recombination model fitted to out-of-frame rearrangements, and checked the results against IGoR. A later analysis scored TCR-TCR, TCR-HLA and TCR-CMV co-occurrence with hypergeometric tests, applying a repertoire-size bias correction to TCR pairs. In a later analysis, false discovery rates were estimated by permuting HLA or CMV assignments 20 times. In a later analysis, co-occurring TCRs were grouped using DBSCAN, and TCRdist sequence similarity was added for clustering within HLA-allele-positive subsets. Repertoires with fewer than 30,000 or more than 120,000 public chains were left out of co-occurrence clustering, as were five repertoires with anomalous nucleotide sharing. Here the immuneACCESS table is served through TCRdb, limited to in-frame sequences with V and J called. Missing clones are a known gap in these copies; in checked studies unresolved V genes cover under half, and the rest lacks a known reason. V, J and clone size were drawn from that table, and D and trimming were deduced from the DNA. In this sample the table shows 150,000 or so clones, almost 85% of which occur a single time. The ten largest clones add up to 1% of the sample.

The data originate from a study of cytomegalovirus exposure and HLA in healthy donors (dated by TCRdb to 2016 to 2017). Describing the broader study: In an earlier analysis of 450 to 750 of the donors, about 270 Gb of sequence data and 117 million unique TCR beta sequences from 180 million or so T cells were reported. Around 330 gigabases of sequencing data and about 92 million unique TCR sequences made up an early release that covered over 550 HLA-typed donors. The genetic ancestry cluster associated with self-reported Caucasian donors included 65% to 90% of the 300 to 400 genotyped donors. The study aimed to test whether cataloging public T cell receptors could reveal signatures of past pathogen exposure. The study used immunosequencing to profile the T cell repertoires of several hundred subjects and linked those repertoires to cytomegalovirus serostatus. A separate validation cohort of 90 to 150 different subjects was used in addition to the approximately 700-subject first cohort. To predict cytomegalovirus infection status, the study brought together high-throughput TCR immunosequencing, statistical association of individual TCRs with disease status, and machine learning. In a later analysis, previously published TCR beta repertoires from more than 500 donors were re-analyzed and high-resolution HLA genotyping was added so that TCR occurrence patterns could be studied. Rather than using new phenotypic data, the later analysis identified candidate immune exposures from TCR beta sequences and from how often those sequences occurred across donors. In an earlier analysis of roughly 540 of the donors, high-throughput TCR beta sequencing was used to judge whether each TCR beta V gene segment behaved as functional or pseudogenic. Donor age, sex, ethnicity and CMV serostatus were collected together with the repertoire data. A later genetic analysis used genome-wide SNP genotypes for 398 of the 666 donors, treating that subset as a discovery cohort. All discovery cohort repertoires had been generated using a single sequencing platform. Both class I and class II loci were covered by HLA typing, at four-digit resolution. The number of typed donors differed by locus: 629-630 for A, B, C, DRB1 and DQB1; approximately 520 for DQA1; 600 to 610 for DPA1; and about 470 for DPB1. Roughly 5 DR-DQ haplotypes were handled as single units for association and clustering, since linkage in the cohort was strong. Among about 400 genotyped donors of the cohort, an average of approximately 240,000 unique TCR beta nucleotide sequences was sequenced per donor, of which 15% to 20% were non-productive. What the research found in general, with its limitations: Correlated functional status among segregating V segments might be attributable to linkage disequilibrium, but an unknown experimental factor could not be ruled out. In an earlier analysis of 500 to 650 of the donors, most TCR beta V segments appeared in productive rearrangements about 87% or about 30% of the time, broadly matching IMGT annotations. CMV serostatus was the only immune exposure information available for the cohort. In a later analysis, HLA-associated TCR beta chains were found to be more clonally expanded and to have lower generation probabilities than equally common non-associated chains. Most TCR sequences were seen in very few donors, while some public TCRs were found in many individuals. In a later analysis, several top co-occurrence clusters were reported to appear linked to parvovirus B19, influenza, CMV and Epstein-Barr virus. In both the original and validation cohorts, the classifier was reported to diagnose cytomegalovirus status with high specificity and sensitivity. A further reported finding was that TCR beta sequences accurately predicted the HLA-A and HLA-B alleles for most subjects in the first cohort. The sequencing pipeline was judged likely to have produced a cluster of highly shared sequence variants as a technical artifact. The authors suggested that the approach could potentially be extended to other disease states and immunological phenotypes. According to a later genetic analysis, donors in an Asian-associated ancestry cluster had fewer N-insertions in productive TCRs than the approximately 630-donor mean. In this cohort, only TCR beta chains were sequenced, and detectable features were limited by the absence of alpha or paired-chain data. The study gave a list of 150 to 200 TCR beta chains associated with cytomegalovirus. Sequencing depth was assumed to be roughly uniform across donors in the presence/absence analyses, though that assumption may not hold. In a later analysis, most CMV-associated TCR beta chains were found to appear HLA-restricted, with HLA associations seemingly driven largely by CMV exposure. The 87-base-pair reads could not distinguish some IMGT-functional V segments, including TRBV6-2 and TRBV6-3, so those segments were excluded. Because some donors lacked HLA typing at each locus, the association tests relied only on the typed subset. In a later analysis, the rate of TCR association differed among HLA loci, with DRB1 alleles having the most associated TCRs and HLA-C alleles having the fewest. Strong co-occurrence of HLA alleles, especially DR and DQ, made assigning TCR associations to individual alleles difficult. A few of the identified cytomegalovirus-associated TCR beta chains were confirmed in vitro to be specific for cytomegalovirus antigens. A later genetic analysis associated a missense DCLRE1C variant with V-gene and J-gene trimming of TCR beta chains, and an independent cohort replicated the association. In a later analysis, some 17,000 TCR beta sequences were associated with specific HLA alleles at a false discovery rate of 0.05. Because counts were too low, some 16 rarely observed V segments, including chromosome 9 orphons, were excluded from the earlier analysis of 500 to 700 of the donors.

The sequenced sample consisted of PBMCs. The receptor's source is a man younger than 45 in good health and CMV-seronegative. This sequence uses TRBV7-9 and TRBJ2-7; a stretch of 8 junction bases matches TRBD1. The base sequence is TGTGCCAGCAGCCACTTGGACAGGGCATTCTTCGAGCAGTACTTC. Translated, this is CASSHLDRAFFEQYF.